The next 32 T cell receptor beta chains were all read from a single sample in a study of blood T cell repertoires in COVID-19. This table comes from immunoSEQ multiplex PCR, and its TCRdb copy is limited to in-frame clones, with some not included. Among under 250,000 clones listed, about 79% were seen once. The sequenced sample was peripheral blood. Every receptor here comes from a man between 45 and 60 years old with active or convalescent COVID-19.

The rearrangement joins TRBV3-1 (or the pseudogene TRBV3-2) to TRBJ1-6; possibly TRBD1 for D (6 bases). Trimming pared 1 base from V and 9 bases from J, leaving 13 bases between. Looked up from germline, CDR1 is LGHDT and CDR2 is YNNKEL (reference sequence). This CDR3 has 15 residues. As DNA, the CDR3 is TGTGCCAGCAGCCAAGTGGGAGGGGGAAGTTCACCCCTCCACTTT. Translating gives CASSQVGGGSSPLHF.

The chain uses TRBV6-4 and TRBJ2-6; a weak D match, TRBD2 (5 bases). The V end lost 6 bases, the J end lost 1 base, and 10 bases lay between the germline ends. The CDR3 has 15 amino acids. CDR1 MRHNA and CDR2 SNTAGT come from the germline V gene. CDR3 coding DNA: TGTGCCAGCAGCGCCGAGGGTTCTGGGGCCAACGTCCTGACTTTC. Amino acids: CASSAEGSGANVLTF.

The chain joins TRBV5-4 to TRBJ2-7; 9 bases match TRBD1. This CDR3 has 14 residues. The germline V gene encodes CDR1 SGHNT and CDR2 YYREEE (reference sequence). The V segment lost 3 bases and the J segment 3 bases; nucleotides outside the gene matches: 4. CDR3 protein: CASSSRDRDYEQYF. The CDR3 coding sequence is TGTGCCAGCAGCTCCCGGGACAGGGACTACGAGCAGTACTTC.

CDR3 in DNA: TGTGCCACCAGCAGGGCGCCGGGACAGGGCTGGAACCAGCCCCAGCATTTT. This encodes CATSRAPGQGWNQPQHF. The gene calls are TRBV15 and TRBJ1-5; 9 bases match TRBD1. Germline V lookup: CDR1 LNHNV, CDR2 YYDKDF (reference sequence). V lost 3 bases, J lost 7 bases, and 13 bases stayed unmatched. There are 17 residues in the CDR3.

The chain uses TRBV7-3 and TRBJ2-2, with TRBD2 matching over 8 bases. CDR1 is SGHTA, CDR2 FQGTGA, per germline. The V gene end was trimmed by 4 bases and the J gene end by 4 bases; junction bases not matched to a gene: 14. The CDR3 contains 18 residues. Written as DNA, the CDR3 is TGTGCCAGCAGCTCCACCCTGGGGCGGGAGGCGGGCACCGGGGAGCTGTTTTTT. This translates into CASSSTLGREAGTGELFF.

V is TRBV7-3 and J is TRBJ2-3, with TRBD2 matching 9 bases. The junction had 7 bases not matched to a gene; V was cut back by 2 bases and J by 4 bases. This CDR3 has 16 amino acids. The germline CDR1 and CDR2 sequences are SGHTA and FQGTGA. The CDR3 nucleotides read TGTGCCAGCAGCTTATCCGGCGGGAGGGCCCCAGATACGCAGTATTTT. Amino acid sequence: CASSLSGGRAPDTQYF.

V and J are TRBV19 and TRBJ1-2; possibly TRBD1 for D (6 bases). This CDR3 contains 13 residues. V shed 5 bases and J shed 7 bases, with 14 bases lying between them. Per germline, CDR1 LNHDA and CDR2 SQIVND (reference sequence). The CDR3 loop is CASSPRGATGYTF. The CDR3 region has the DNA TGTGCCAGTAGTCCTCGGGGGGCGACTGGCTACACCTTC.

This clone was recorded a few times. This chain joins TRBV29-1 and TRBJ1-3; D ambiguous. CDR1 is SQVTM, CDR2 ANQGSEA, per germline. Trimming pared 4 bases from V and 4 bases from J, leaving 8 bases between. The CDR3 runs 12 residues. CDR3 in DNA: TGCAGCGTTGTTACTGTGGGAAACACCATATATTTT. It codes for CSVVTVGNTIYF.

The chain couples TRBV4-1 to TRBJ1-4; tentatively, D is TRBD1 (5 bases). In germline, CDR1 is MGHRA, CDR2 YSYEKL. The CDR3 is made up of 14 amino acids. Trimming pared 4 bases from V and 7 bases from J, leaving 13 bases between. The CDR3 nucleotides are TGCGCCAGCAGCCCGGGGGTTGCTGGTGAAAAACTGTTTTTT. Translating it yields CASSPGVAGEKLFF.

This rearrangement joins TRBV5-1 to TRBJ2-1, with TRBD1 as a possible D gene (6 bases). Trimming removed 1 base from V and 2 bases from J, with 7 bases in between. The CDR3 loop spans 14 amino acids. Germline assignment: CDR1 SGHRS and CDR2 YFSETQ. CDR3 sequence reads: CASSLQGPYNEQFF. Here the CDR3 DNA reads TGCGCCAGCAGCTTGCAGGGGCCCTACAATGAGCAGTTCTTC.

This clone was found once. The CDR3 DNA reads TGTGCCAGCAGCTGGTTGCGGGGGCAGGGGAACACTGAAGCTTTCTTT. It codes for CASSWLRGQGNTEAFF. The chain carries TRBV7-9 and TRBJ1-1; D is possibly TRBD1 (6 bases). Trimming took 4 bases from V and 1 from J, leaving 16 bases between them. The CDR3 has 16 residues. Germline-derived CDR1 and CDR2 are SEHNR and FQNEAQ (reference sequence).

V and J are TRBV6-5 and TRBJ1-1; tentative D call: TRBD1 (6 bases). Germline V gene lookup returns CDR1 MNHEY and CDR2 SVGAGI. Trimming pared 5 bases from V and 4 bases from J, leaving 17 bases between. This CDR3 is built from 15 residues. CDR3 DNA sequence: TGTGCCAGCAGTAGCCCCAGGGGAGGGAGCACTGAAGCTTTCTTT. Protein product: CASSSPRGGSTEAFF.

The chain has TRBV3-1 (or the pseudogene TRBV3-2) and TRBJ1-2; D may be TRBD1 (5 bases). This CDR3 is 14 amino acids long. V gave up 2 bases and J gave up 4 bases, with 11 bases separating them. Germline lookup yields CDR1 LGHDT and CDR2 YNNKEL (reference sequence). The CDR3 coding sequence is TGTGCCAGCAGCCAAATAAGGGGCTTCTATGGCTACACCTTC. Its protein is CASSQIRGFYGYTF.

V and J are TRBV6-1 and TRBJ1-3; tentative D call: TRBD1 (5 bases). There are 14 residues in the CDR3. Germline V gene lookup returns CDR1 MNHNS and CDR2 SASEGT. V shed 7 bases and J shed 3 bases, with 13 bases lying between them. CDR3 sequence reads: CASNAGDFGNTIYF. DNA for the CDR3: TGTGCCAGCAATGCTGGGGACTTTGGAAACACCATATATTTT.

J is TRBJ2-1 and V is TRBV7-2; 7 bases fit TRBD2. Unmatched junction bases numbered 2, after V lost 1 base and J lost 2 bases. CDR1 is SGHTA and CDR2 is FQGNSA in the germline V gene. The CDR3 is 15 amino acids. The CDR3 sequence is CASSLVAGTYNEQFF. In DNA form, the CDR3 reads TGTGCCAGCAGCTTAGTAGCGGGCACCTACAATGAGCAGTTCTTC.

This chain uses TRBV19 with TRBJ2-1; 10 bases align to TRBD1. The CDR3 totals 13 residues. The germline V gene has CDR1 LNHDA and CDR2 SQIVND (reference sequence). Trimming removed 9 bases from V and 3 bases from J; junction bases left unmatched: 2. This chain's CDR3 is CASGTGVYNEQFF. As DNA, the CDR3 is TGTGCCAGCGGGACAGGGGTCTACAATGAGCAGTTCTTC.

The chain recombines TRBV29-1 with TRBJ2-7, with 9 bases lining up with TRBD1. The CDR3 runs 14 residues. Germline CDR1 reads SQVTM; CDR2 reads ANQGSEA. Trimming removed 6 bases from V and 4 bases from J; junction bases left unmatched: 10. CDR3 sequence (DNA): TGCAGCGTGGGTCCGGGACAGGGAGGGTACGAGCAGTACTTC. This translates into CSVGPGQGGYEQYF.

The J gene is TRBJ1-2, the V gene TRBV12-3 or TRBV12-4, with TRBD1 as a possible D gene (5 bases). Trimming shortened V by 2 bases and J by 8 bases, and 9 bases separated the two germline ends. The CDR3 loop spans 12 amino acids. The CDR3 DNA is TGTGCCAGCAGTTTATCAGGGTGGGGCTACACCTTC. It specifies CASSLSGWGYTF.

V is TRBV7-2 and J is TRBJ2-2; TRBD2 aligns across 7 bases. This CDR3 is 14 amino acids long. The V gene's germline CDR1 is SGHTA and CDR2 FQGNSA. With V trimmed by 6 bases and J by 4 bases, 5 bases remained unmatched. The CDR3 spells CASSLGLVTGELFF. Written as DNA, the CDR3 is TGTGCCAGCAGTCTTGGACTAGTCACCGGGGAGCTGTTTTTT. Drawing the rest from reference TRBV7-2 and TRBJ2-2, the complete variable domain is GAGVSQSPSNKVTEKGKDVELRCDPISGHTALYWYRQSLGQGLEFLIYFQGNSAPDKSGLPSDRFSAERTGGSVSTLTIQRTQQEDSAVYLCASSLGLVTGELFFGEGSRLTVL.

V gene TRBV5-1 combines with J gene TRBJ2-3, with D perhaps TRBD1 (5 bases). Germline CDR1 is SGHRS and CDR2 is YFSETQ. The CDR3 is made up of 14 amino acids. V lost 4 bases to trimming and J lost 6 bases, with 15 bases between them. This chain's CDR3 is CASSLRDRTDTQYF. The CDR3, as DNA: TGCGCCAGCAGCCTCAGGGATCGGACGGATACGCAGTATTTT.

A single count supports this clone. V gene TRBV10-3 combines with J gene TRBJ1-1, with 10 bases matching TRBD1. V gave up 2 bases and J gave up 11 bases; unmatched junction bases: 11. The CDR3 is 15 residues long. Germline CDR1 ENHRY, CDR2 SYGVKD. CDR3 protein: CAISEEGQGLIGAFF. CDR3 nucleotide sequence: TGTGCCATCAGTGAGGAGGGACAGGGGTTAATTGGGGCTTTCTTT.

This chain's CDR3 is CASSKQGYEQYV. CDR3 DNA sequence: TGTGCCAGCAGTAAACAGGGGTACGAGCAGTACGTC. J is TRBJ2-7 and V is TRBV6-6; TRBD1 matches 7 bases. The CDR3 totals 12 residues. V gave up 5 bases and J gave up 4 bases; unmatched junction bases: 2. Germline V lookup: CDR1 MNHNY, CDR2 SVGAGI (reference sequence).

The chain recombines TRBV5-1 with TRBJ1-1, with unresolved D. Germline loops: CDR1 SGHRS, CDR2 YFSETQ. The CDR3 loop spans 14 amino acids. V shed 0 bases and J shed 1 base, with 7 bases lying between them. In nucleotides, the CDR3 is TGCGCCAGCAGCTTGGACAGACAGAACACTGAAGCTTTCTTT. It specifies CASSLDRQNTEAFF.

This rearrangement joins TRBV7-2 to TRBJ1-2; possibly TRBD1 for D (6 bases). The V and J ends lost 5 bases and 3 bases respectively, with 13 bases between them. Germline V CDR1 and CDR2: SGHTA, FQGNSA. The CDR3 loop spans 14 amino acids. The CDR3 DNA follows: TGTGCCAGCAGCACCCAACAGGGTGACTATGGCTACACCTTC. It translates to CASSTQQGDYGYTF.

The chain carries TRBV5-8 and TRBJ1-2, with 7 bases matching TRBD1. V was clipped by 3 bases and J by 7 bases; unmatched bases: 9. Germline V lookup: CDR1 SGHTS, CDR2 YDEGEE. The CDR3 covers 14 residues. DNA of the CDR3: TGTGCCAGCAGCTCCACCCTGACAGGGTCTGGCTACACCTTC. It translates to CASSSTLTGSGYTF.

V gene TRBV5-5 combines with J gene TRBJ2-1; perhaps TRBD2 as D (6 bases). CDR1 and CDR2 from the germline V gene are SGHKS and YYEKEE (reference sequence). The CDR3 totals 15 residues. V shed 1 base and J shed 7 bases, with 15 bases lying between them. CDR3: CASSLWDAGRNEQFF. The CDR3 nucleotides read TGTGCCAGCAGCTTGTGGGATGCAGGGAGGAATGAGCAGTTCTTC.

The CDR3 spells CASSLFGTGEETQYF. CDR3 DNA sequence: TGTGCCAGCAGCTTATTCGGGACAGGGGAAGAGACCCAGTACTTC. V and J are TRBV7-2 and TRBJ2-5; 10 nucleotides agree with TRBD1. The CDR3 sequence is 15 residues long. Germline CDR1 is SGHTA and CDR2 is FQGNSA. Losses at the gene ends were 2 bases for V and 3 bases for J; bases not matched to a gene: 3.

V gene TRBV20-1 combines with J gene TRBJ2-1; D is unresolved. Germline CDR1 and CDR2: DFQATT and SNEGSKA (reference sequence). The CDR3 sequence is 10 residues long. With 6 bases removed from V and 8 bases from J, the gap between germline ends came to 8 bases. The CDR3 sequence is CSANADEQFF. The CDR3 DNA sequence: TGCAGTGCCAATGCGGATGAGCAGTTCTTC.

The chain employs TRBV7-9 and TRBJ2-2, with D maybe TRBD1 (5 bases). V was trimmed by 0 bases and J by 1 base, leaving 9 bases between them. Germline V gives CDR1 SEHNR, CDR2 FQNEAQ (reference sequence). The CDR3 is made up of 16 amino acids. The CDR3 protein is CASSLADSLNTGELFF. As DNA, the CDR3 is TGTGCCAGCAGCTTAGCCGACAGCTTGAACACCGGGGAGCTGTTTTTT.

The genes are TRBV30 and TRBJ1-1; D perhaps matches TRBD1 (6 bases). This CDR3 has 14 amino acids. Germline V gene lookup returns CDR1 GTSNPN and CDR2 SVGIG (reference sequence). V lost 3 bases, J lost 1 base, and 12 bases lay in between. The CDR3 reads CAWSEGTSNTEAFF. The CDR3 nucleotides read TGTGCCTGGAGCGAAGGGACATCGAACACTGAAGCTTTCTTT.

The rearrangement links TRBV30 to TRBJ2-1, with D maybe TRBD1 (6 bases). This CDR3 contains 15 residues. With 6 bases removed from V and 0 bases from J, the gap between germline ends came to 15 bases. CDR1 GTSNPN and CDR2 SVGIG come from the germline V gene (reference sequence). CDR3 DNA sequence: TGTGCCTGCCCAGGACAGCGAAGCTCCTACAATGAGCAGTTCTTC. It encodes CACPGQRSSYNEQFF.

This clone was counted a single time. The chain carries TRBV5-6 and TRBJ2-4; D not resolved. The CDR3 totals 12 residues. Trimming left V 0 bases short and J 6 bases short, with 4 bases between. The germline V gene encodes CDR1 SGHDT and CDR2 YYEEEE. The CDR3 DNA reads as TGTGCCAGCAGCTTGGGAGTAAACATTCAGTACTTC. It encodes CASSLGVNIQYF.